This T cell receptor beta chain originates from a study of cytotoxic CD8 clonotypes in ibrutinib-treated CLL (dated by TCRdb to about 2021). Looking at the study overall: The cohort included about 15 treatment-naive and eleven to twelve relapsed/refractory patients; some 18 were IGHV unmutated. The response samples were drawn at a median of around eleven months into treatment, with a range of about 6 to 40 months. Cryopreserved peripheral blood mononuclear cells were collected at three points: before therapy, at response, and at either sustained remission or disease progression. On average, each sample yielded 255,043 productive templates and about 95,000 productive rearrangements. Of the approximately 86 participants in the trial, about two dozen had longitudinal samples available. Partial responses were observed in roughly 24 patients and complete responses in 2; after a median follow-up of around 68 months, remission was maintained in 14 patients and progression was observed in some twelve. Every sample from remission and from progressive disease was obtained while the patients were still on ibrutinib.

The investigation overall reported the following: At baseline, clonality was higher than in age-matched healthy donors and showed a strong correlation with circulating CD8+ T-cell counts. Public clonotypes were rare and either shrank or stayed stable during treatment, and the rise in clonality at ibrutinib response reflected expansion of private clonotypes. Clonality increased at ibrutinib response, stayed stable in sustained remission, and fell back toward baseline at progression. Lymph node repertoires were not examined, and the timing of sampling was not matched between patients in sustained remission and those whose disease progressed.

The sample's time point, from its label and the paper: approximately 25 months on ibrutinib. For TCR beta library preparation, roughly 2.2 micrograms of genomic DNA was extracted from cryopreserved PBMCs. High-throughput TCR beta sequencing was performed on longitudinal blood samples from CLL patients receiving ibrutinib monotherapy. Patients were enrolled in a phase 2 open-label single-center ibrutinib monotherapy trial. On a MiSeq, deep resolution sequencing aimed for a depth between 1 in 1 million and 1 in 200,000 T cells, with each clonotype covered approximately 9.8x on average. The immunoSEQ hsTCRB Kit was used to generate the TCR beta libraries. Turning to the authors' computational methods: The data were analyzed with ImmunoSEQ Analyzer and ImmunoSEQ Data Assistant, and V, D and J gene assignments followed IMGT definitions. Clonality, which ranges from 0 to 1, was calculated by subtracting the normalized Shannon entropy of productive rearrangement frequencies from one. Only overrepresented clonotypes making up at least 0.05% of each patient's repertoire were included in the public clonotype analysis. More than ten repertoires from age-matched healthy donors, obtained from immuneACCESS, served as clonality controls. This immuneACCESS table, as held by TCRdb, lists in-frame sequences with V and J called but not all clones. Of the missing ones, under half trace to an unresolved V gene in checked studies; the others have no known cause. V and J calls and clone size follow that table, whereas D and trimming were derived from the DNA. Within this sample are more than 200,000 clones, with around 70% of them counted one time only. 15% to 19% of the sample lies in the top ten.

This clone has more than one count but fewer than ten. What this receptor recognizes is not known. No base quality information exists; no much larger clone differs at one position. Measured from the cysteine to the phenylalanine, the CDR3 is 14 residues long. Only the CDR3 part of the read is kept: 42 bases, read in frame from the first base. V trim: 7 bases; J trim: 6 bases; unmatched bases: 5. CDR1 and CDR2, per the germline V gene, are MDHEN and SYDVKM. This clonotype originated in a human donor with chronic lymphocytic leukemia. Specimen: PBMCs, collected after 24 months of ibrutinib treatment. The chain was built from TRBV28 and TRBJ2-1; TRBD2 lines up with 11 middle nucleotides. The nucleotide sequence is TGTGCCAGCAATACCGGGACTAGCGGCAATGAGCAGTTCTTC. Its coded protein is CASNTGTSGNEQFF.